This T cell receptor beta chain derives from a study of control samples from healthy donors and cancer patients. The CDR3 is made up of 14 amino acids. Trimming shortened V by 7 bases and J by 5 bases, and 15 bases separated the two germline ends. Germline CDR1 reads SNHLY; CDR2 reads FYNNEI. This table comes from immunoSEQ multiplex PCR, and its TCRdb copy is limited to in-frame clones, with some not included. The top ten hold around 1.9% of the sample, which has roughly 52,000 clones, 95% to 97% seen once. J is TRBJ2-1 and V is TRBV2; D perhaps matches TRBD1 (7 bases). The origin of this receptor is a woman in her 30s in good health. Sequencing was done on a sample of blood. CDR3 in amino acids: CASTLGRGDNEQFF. CDR3 bases: TGTGCCAGCACCCTGGGCAGGGGGGACAATGAGCAGTTCTTC.